The clone carrying this T cell receptor beta chain occurred a few times. The antigen is unknown. This specimen belongs to a study of naive and memory T cell subsets. Broader study findings: TCR counts from RNA may reflect activation-linked expression changes. Naive and memory subsets had different power law exponents for TCR abundance. A clonotype means one alpha or beta sequence, not an alpha/beta pair. Possibly reflecting memory cells re-expressing CD45RA, a few larger clonotypes occurred in naive repertoires, especially CD8.

V was pared by 5 bases and J by 2 bases, with 5 bases of the junction left unmatched. In germline, CDR1 is SEHNR, CDR2 FQNEAQ (reference sequence). CDR3 size: 15 residues. Cells stained for CD3, CD4, CD8, CD45RA and CD27 were sorted into four subsets. The beta constant-region primer was an equimolar mix of two oligonucleotides covering TRBC1 and TRBC2. Ligated cDNA was amplified by four rounds of PCR with nested alpha and beta constant-region primers and SP2. TCRdb re-called the UMI-ligation and nested PCR reads with MiXCR, one entry per CDR3 protein. The table lists under 150,000 distinct CDR3 sequences, approximately 21% of them singletons, with roughly 0.68% in the top ten.

V and J are TRBV7-9 and TRBJ2-1, with 8 bases lining up with TRBD2. The clonotype was recovered from a human donor in good health. Sample: naive CD8+ T cells from blood. The CDR3 DNA sequence: TGTGCCAGCAGCATGGGACTAGGACCCTACAATGAGCAGTTCTTC. Translation gives CASSMGLGPYNEQFF. The variable domain in full, with the rest retrieved from reference TRBV7-9 and TRBJ2-1, is DTGVSQNPRHKITKRGQNVTFRCDPISEHNRLYWYRQTLGQGPEFLTYFQNEAQLEKSRLLSDRFSAERPKGSFSTLEIQRTEQGDSAMYLCASSMGLGPYNEQFFGPGTRLTVL.